This TCR beta chain was sequenced in a study of lymphopenia after photon versus proton radiotherapy (dated by TCRdb to between 2019 and 2020). General notes on the study: The study compared the immunological effects of photon versus proton radiation therapy in patients with gastrointestinal tumors who developed high-grade lymphopenia. The cohort comprised roughly 20 patients with gastrointestinal tumors who received either photon or proton therapy and then developed lymphopenia. The goal of the study was to characterize the differences between the two radiation modalities in how they affect the immune system.

The paper as a whole reports these results and caveats: After the lymphocyte count nadir, oligoclonal expansion, especially of CD8+ Temra cells, was observed in photon-treated repertoires, and the drop in diversity was driven by this expansion. The survival association was assessed only in patients who died, and the authors presented better survival with proton therapy as a possibility rather than a demonstrated result. During treatment, patients who received photon therapy lost naive T cells and TCR diversity and gained effector/memory populations, whereas patients who received proton therapy remained relatively stable. Among patients across the cohort who died, overall survival time showed an inverse correlation with a larger post-nadir drop in TCR diversity.

Details on this clone: The antigen it recognizes is unknown. Base qualities are not recorded, but no much larger clone differs from it by a single base.

Libraries were prepared through the immunoSEQ multiplex PCR assay. T cell repertoires were profiled by deep sequencing of rearranged TCR beta loci, alongside multiparametric flow cytometry. TCRdb carries this immuneACCESS record with in-frame sequences only. Its versions omit some clonotypes, under half of them owing to an unresolved V gene in the studies checked, with the rest unexplained. For this sample there are more than 25,000 clones; about 91% appear just once. The top ten hold approximately 18% of the sample. Germline trimming: 0 bases from V, 5 bases from J; junction bases outside gene matches: 9. The CDR1 and CDR2 encoded by the germline V gene are SGHRS and YFSETQ. The cysteine opens and the phenylalanine closes a CDR3 of 16 amino acids. Only the CDR3 DNA is retained, 48 bases long and in frame from the first base.

The chain was built from TRBV5-1 and TRBJ1-1, with 8 bases aligning to TRBD1. The sequenced sample was peripheral blood, obtained from a patient treated with photon-based radiotherapy. The source is a man between 45 and 60 years old with gastric cancer. The CDR3 region has the sequence CASSLVTGVGLTEAFF. The bases read TGCGCCAGCAGCTTGGTGACAGGGGTTGGGTTGACTGAAGCTTTCTTT.